These T cell receptor beta chains were read from a single sample in a study of long-term antiretroviral therapy in people with HIV. Method: immunoSEQ multiplex PCR; TCRdb's copy keeps in-frame clones and lacks some. In the table there are fewer than 35,000 clones, approximately 85% of which are singletons. This specimen was unsorted PBMCs, taken 3 years after starting antiretroviral therapy. All receptors come from a man between 35 and 55 years old with HIV. CDR3s include the opening cysteine and the closing phenylalanine or tryptophan. Each record gives: D gene, V gene, clone size, J gene, CDR3 DNA, CDR3 protein. A D gene is named only where the DNA matches it firmly. The size entry is marked missing in some rows and otherwise reads once, few, many or a size class.

>.|TRBV5-6|few|TRBJ2-7
TGTGCCAGCAGCCTCCGCTCCGAGCAGTACTTC
CASSLRSEQYF
>.|TRBV29-1|.|TRBJ2-2
TGCAGCGTTGTCGACAGGATGAACACCGGGGAGCTGTTTTTT
CSVVDRMNTGELFF
>TRBD1|TRBV19|.|TRBJ2-7
TGTGCCAGTAGCCGGACAGGGGCTAACTCCTACGAGCAGTACTTC
CASSRTGANSYEQYF
>TRBD1|TRBV29-1|.|TRBJ1-2
TGCAGCGTGACGGGACAGGGAAACGGCTACACCTTC
CSVTGQGNGYTF
>.|TRBV11-2|.|TRBJ1-2
TGTGCCAGCAGCCGAGGACCCTCCGATGGCGATGGCTACACCTTC
CASSRGPSDGDGYTF
>TRBD1|TRBV6-5|once|TRBJ1-4
TGTGCCAGCAGTTACTCGGGAGGGGGCGTCCCCGAAAAACTGTTTTTT
CASSYSGGGVPEKLFF
>TRBD2|TRBV7-2|.|TRBJ2-7
TGTGCCAGCAGCTTAGCCGGGAGGCTTTACGAGCAGTACTTC
CASSLAGRLYEQYF
>TRBD1|TRBV6-5|.|TRBJ2-1
TGTGCCAGCAGCCCCCTGAGGGGGCGATCAAATGAGCAGTTCTTC
CASSPLRGRSNEQFF
>TRBD1|TRBV7-8|.|TRBJ1-2
TGTGCCAGCAGCCCAGGACAGGGTCTCTATGGCTACACCTTC
CASSPGQGLYGYTF
>.|TRBV12-5|.|TRBJ1-2
TGTGCTAGTGGTTCGACCTTGGGCTATGGCTACACCTTC
CASGSTLGYGYTF
>.|TRBV7-9|.|TRBJ1-1
TGTGCCAGCAGCTTAGAGGGTGCGGGCAGTGAAGCTTTCTTT
CASSLEGAGSEAFF
>TRBD2|TRBV9|.|TRBJ2-1
TGTGCCAGCAGCGTTAGCGGGAAAGAAGGCTCCTACAATGAGCAGTTCTTC
CASSVSGKEGSYNEQFF
>.|TRBV6-5|few|TRBJ1-2
TGTGCCAGCAGTTACTCTGGGACCTACACCTTC
CASSYSGTYTF
>.|TRBV30|.|TRBJ1-2
TGTGCCTGGAACGCAGGTTCTAACTATGGCTACACCTTC
CAWNAGSNYGYTF
>TRBD2|TRBV5-1|.|TRBJ2-1
TGCGCCAGCCGCCGTGTTGGGACTAGCTTCCATGAGCAGTTCTTC
CASRRVGTSFHEQFF
>.|TRBV30|few|TRBJ1-2
TGTGCCTGGAGTGTACGCTATGGCTACACCTTC
CAWSVRYGYTF
>.|TRBV18|.|TRBJ1-1
TGTGCCAGTCTTCAGGGTCAGAACACTGAAGCTTTCTTT
CASLQGQNTEAFF
>.|TRBV29-1|medium-sized|TRBJ2-7
TGCAGCGTTGAAGCCGGGACCTACGAGCAGTACTTC
CSVEAGTYEQYF
>.|TRBV6-5|.|TRBJ1-5
TGTGCCAGCAGTCGTGATAGCAATCAGCCCCAGCATTTT
CASSRDSNQPQHF
>TRBD2|TRBV6-4|.|TRBJ2-6
TGTGCCAGCGGGACTGGGGAGGGAGGCTCTGGGGCCAACGTCCTGACTTTC
CASGTGEGGSGANVLTF
>TRBD1|TRBV7-2|.|TRBJ2-6
TGTGCCAGCAGCCACCGACAGGGGACCATGGGTGGGGCCAACGTCCTGACTTTC
CASSHRQGTMGGANVLTF
>TRBD1|TRBV5-1|once|TRBJ1-2
TGCGCCAGCAGCAGGACCGGGACAGTAGATGGCTACACCTTC
CASSRTGTVDGYTF
>.|TRBV11-2|.|TRBJ2-7
TGTGCCAGCAGCTTAGGTGCGGCGGCCACGGGCTACGAGCAGTACTTC
CASSLGAAATGYEQYF
>.|TRBV6-5|.|TRBJ1-5
TGTGCCAGCAGTTCCTCGGGTGCTGGCAATCAGCCCCAGCATTTT
CASSSSGAGNQPQHF
>.|TRBV5-8|.|TRBJ1-1
TGTGCCAGAGGATCGGGGGGGAGGGTGAACACTGAAGCTTTCTTT
CARGSGGRVNTEAFF
>.|TRBV5-4|.|TRBJ1-3
TGTGCCAGCAGCTTAACCTTAGACAGTCCCATCTCTGGAAACACCATATATTTT
CASSLTLDSPISGNTIYF
>.|TRBV5-1|.|TRBJ1-1
TGCGCCAGCAGCTTGGGTCGGAACACTGAAGCTTTCTTT
CASSLGRNTEAFF
>.|TRBV13|.|TRBJ1-2
TGTGCCAGCCTCTTCCAAGACAGAATGAACTATGGCTACACCTTC
CASLFQDRMNYGYTF
>.|TRBV11-1|.|TRBJ2-1
TGTGCCAGCAGCCGGGACATGTACAATGAGCAGTTCTTC
CASSRDMYNEQFF
>.|TRBV4-1|.|TRBJ2-5
TGCGCCAGCAGCCAGGCAATGCAAGAGACCCAGTACTTC
CASSQAMQETQYF
>TRBD1|TRBV29-1|.|TRBJ1-1
TGCAGCGTTGAAGGGACAGGGATCTTCGGGAACACTGAAGCTTTCTTT
CSVEGTGIFGNTEAFF
>.|TRBV5-1|.|TRBJ2-1
TGCGCCAGCAGACTAACGGGTGATGAGCAGTTCTTC
CASRLTGDEQFF
>TRBD1|TRBV6-1|.|TRBJ1-2
TGTGCCAGCAGGGGGACAGGGTTGAAAGGCTATGGCTACACCTTC
CASRGTGLKGYGYTF